The present entry profiles one TCR beta chain with its context. This clone was recorded once. The antigen it binds to is not known. Base qualities are not provided; no much larger clone lies one nucleotide away. This entry comes from a study of blood T cell repertoires in COVID-19 (dated by TCRdb to 2018 to 2020). Concerning the study at large: The collaborator samples originated in the United States, Italy and Spain and spanned the acute and convalescent phases of COVID-19. Where available, HLA class I and class II types were taken from metadata supplied by the sample provider and were not determined by assay-based typing. Sample metadata almost always included a de-identified subject ID, COVID-19 status, age in years and sex. The material from the prospective study consisted of cDNA or gDNA derived from T cells, B-cell-depleted T cells, or PBMCs. The dataset comprised deeply sampled blood TCRbeta repertoires from subjects exposed to, actively infected with, or recovered from COVID-19. The samples were drawn from two sources: the first 160 participants of the ongoing ImmuneRACE study, and 950 to 1,500 subjects contributed by 6 global collaborators. A freely available public database, intended as a resource for researchers studying the immune response to SARS-CoV-2, is where the repertoires were released.

Overall study outcomes, separate from this receptor: Clinical and demographic metadata were provided uncurated, with the amount varying by source and participant.

Collaborating institutions collected whole blood in K2EDTA tubes following their own protocols. For TCRbeta analysis, collaborator samples were shipped as frozen whole blood, as isolated PBMCs, or as DNA extracted from either sample type. The immunoSEQ Assay, a bias-controlled multiplex PCR, was used to amplify TCRbeta CDR3 regions from genomic DNA. In the paper's pipeline: Within the assay, amplification of reference gene primers was used to estimate how many nucleated cells each sample contained. To quantify the absolute abundance of each unique TCRbeta CDR3 rearrangement, sequence reads were collapsed and filtered. For each sample, productive Simpson clonality was calculated as the square root of Simpson's diversity index over productive rearrangements. TCRdb holds this immuneACCESS table with in-frame rearrangements only. Some clones are missing; in checked studies, unresolved V genes explain under half, and the rest has no known cause. That table furnishes V, J and clone size, whereas the DNA furnished D and trimming. This sample holds 100,000 or so clones; about 89% were observed only once. The ten largest make up more than 0.85% of the sample.

V and J are truncated by 3 bases and 1 base respectively, leaving an intervening sequence of 6 bases. Looking up the germline V gene (reference sequence) yields CDR1 LNHDA and CDR2 SQIVND. From the cysteine up to the phenylalanine, the CDR3 has a length of 13 residues. The kept DNA is CDR3 alone, 39 bases in frame from the first base. This receptor chain uses TRBV19 and TRBJ2-5; the D gene is perhaps TRBD1, from 6 matching bases. What was sequenced was peripheral blood. The TCR sequence derives from a man aged 55 to 70 with acute or convalescent COVID-19. The nucleotides read TGTGCCAGTAGTATGGACAGCCAAGAGACCCAGTACTTC. Translated, it reads CASSMDSQETQYF.